This T cell receptor (beta chain) is drawn from a study of monozygotic twins with inflammatory bowel disease. Study-level findings and limits: Twin concordance left repertoire similarity unchanged, with limited power a possible explanation for this lack of difference. Variability in patient repertoires may have come partly from differing immunosuppressive treatments.

Turning to this clonotype: Its specificity is not known.

TCRalpha along with TCRbeta cDNA was subjected to two nested PCRs lasting approximately 16 and 9 cycles. TCRdb re-called the 5' RACE reads; every CDR3 protein appears as one record, without DNA. This sample's table has around 450,000 distinct CDR3 sequences. The TCR was taken from a human donor with ulcerative colitis or Crohn's disease, or a healthy co-twin of an affected twin (not recorded which). Sequenced: blood.

The CDR3 sequence: CASSLTSGRTDTQYF. The chain uses TRBV7-2 and TRBJ2-3; without DNA, the TCRdb call of TRBD2 cannot be checked. Germline loops: CDR1 SGHTA, CDR2 FQGNSA. This CDR3 is built from 15 residues.